These T cell receptor beta chains were read from a single sample in a study of OX40 agonist ivuxolimab in advanced cancers. Sequencing was performed with immunoSEQ multiplex PCR; in TCRdb, only in-frame clones are kept and a portion is missing. The table includes 30,000 to 45,000 clones, 88% detected once. The source was CD4+ or CD8+ T cells sorted from blood, collected in a trial of the OX40 agonist ivuxolimab. These receptors came from an adult with an advanced solid tumor such as melanoma, head and neck, liver or kidney cancer. CDR3s include the opening cysteine and the closing phenylalanine or tryptophan. The D gene is left open where the match is weak. Some rows have no size entry. The others give once, few or many, or a class for an expanded clone.

-	TRBV19	-	TRBJ2-7	CASSINDYEQYF	TGTGCCAGTAGTATTAACGACTACGAGCAGTACTTC
-	TRBV11-3	-	TRBJ2-1	CASSPRGLSDEQFF	TGTGCCAGCAGCCCCCGGGGCCTATCCGATGAGCAGTTCTTC
-	TRBV7-9	TRBD1	TRBJ2-6	CASNAQQGAGANVLTF	TGTGCCAGCAACGCCCAACAGGGGGCTGGGGCCAACGTCCTGACTTTC
-	TRBV7-9	TRBD2	TRBJ2-5	CASSFILAGQETQYF	TGTGCCAGCAGCTTTATCCTAGCGGGACAAGAGACCCAGTACTTC
-	TRBV19	-	TRBJ2-1	CASSIAVGGNEQFF	TGTGCCAGTAGTATAGCTGTTGGAGGCAATGAGCAGTTCTTC
few	TRBV7-2	TRBD1	TRBJ2-5	CASSLVLTGEETQYF	TGTGCCAGCAGCTTAGTCTTGACAGGGGAAGAGACCCAGTACTTC
-	TRBV19	TRBD1	TRBJ2-5	CASSIARGLVETQYF	TGTGCCAGTAGTATAGCCAGGGGGCTTGTAGAGACCCAGTACTTC
-	TRBV28	TRBD1	TRBJ1-1	CASNTGQSSEAFF	TGTGCCAGCAATACGGGACAGTCCTCTGAAGCTTTCTTT
-	TRBV28	-	TRBJ2-5	CASSTGETQYF	TGTGCCAGCAGTACGGGGGAGACCCAGTACTTC
-	TRBV6-4	-	TRBJ1-5	CASSGGPGGSNQPQHF	TGTGCCAGCAGTGGAGGCCCGGGCGGTAGCAATCAGCCCCAGCATTTT
-	TRBV9	TRBD1	TRBJ1-2	CASSGQGLHYGYTF	TGTGCCAGCAGCGGACAGGGTCTGCACTATGGCTACACCTTC
-	TRBV7-2	-	TRBJ2-3	CASSSRGEWYTDTQYF	TGTGCCAGCAGCTCAAGGGGGGAGTGGTACACAGATACGCAGTATTTT
-	TRBV10-1	-	TRBJ2-3	CASPQPRFDITDTQYF	TGCGCCAGCCCCCAGCCCAGATTCGATATCACAGATACGCAGTATTTT
-	TRBV5-4	-	TRBJ2-2	CASSFNTGELFF	TGTGCCAGCAGCTTTAACACCGGGGAGCTGTTTTTT
-	TRBV19	TRBD2	TRBJ2-5	CASTMTSGNIYQETQYF	TGTGCTAGTACGATGACTAGCGGGAATATCTACCAAGAGACCCAGTACTTC
-	TRBV12-5	TRBD2	TRBJ2-2	CASGFGTTNTGELFF	TGTGCTAGTGGTTTCGGGACTACTAACACCGGGGAGCTGTTTTTT
-	TRBV19	TRBD1	TRBJ2-1	CASSIGGQYNEQFF	TGTGCCAGTAGTATAGGGGGACAGTACAATGAGCAGTTCTTC
-	TRBV6-5	-	TRBJ2-1	CASQQRPRRGEQFF	TGTGCCAGTCAACAACGCCCTAGACGGGGTGAGCAGTTCTTC
medium-sized	TRBV28	TRBD1	TRBJ1-2	CASIVRDRGYGYTF	TGTGCCAGCATCGTCCGGGACAGGGGCTATGGCTACACCTTC
-	TRBV5-1	TRBD2	TRBJ2-7	CASSTSGRAPEQYF	TGCGCCAGCAGCACTAGCGGGAGGGCACCCGAGCAGTACTTC